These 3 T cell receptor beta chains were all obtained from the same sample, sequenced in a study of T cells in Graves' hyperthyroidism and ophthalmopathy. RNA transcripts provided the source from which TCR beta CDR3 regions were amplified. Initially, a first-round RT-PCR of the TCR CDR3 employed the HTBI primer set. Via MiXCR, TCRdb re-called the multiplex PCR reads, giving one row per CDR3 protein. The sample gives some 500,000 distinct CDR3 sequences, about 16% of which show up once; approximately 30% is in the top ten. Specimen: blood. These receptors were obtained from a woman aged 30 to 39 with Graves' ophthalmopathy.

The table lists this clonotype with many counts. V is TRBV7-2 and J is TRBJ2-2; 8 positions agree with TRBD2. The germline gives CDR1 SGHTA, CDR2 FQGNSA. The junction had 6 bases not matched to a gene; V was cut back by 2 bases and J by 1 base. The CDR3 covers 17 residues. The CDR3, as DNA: TGTGCCAGCAGCTTACCAGAACTAGCGGTGAACACCGGGGAGCTGTTTTTT. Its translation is CASSLPELAVNTGELFF. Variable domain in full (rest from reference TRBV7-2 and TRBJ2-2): GAGVSQSPSNKVTEKGKDVELRCDPISGHTALYWYRQSLGQGLEFLIYFQGNSAPDKSGLPSDRFSAERTGGSVSTLTIQRTQQEDSAVYLCASSLPELAVNTGELFFGEGSRLTVL.

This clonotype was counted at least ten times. The CDR3 sequence is CASSSARGTYNEQFF. The CDR3, as DNA: TGTGCCAGCAGCTCAGCCCGGGGCACATACAATGAGCAGTTCTTC. This chain links TRBV7-3 with TRBJ2-1, with D perhaps matching TRBD1 or TRBD2 (5 bases each). Trimming cost V 4 bases and J 4 bases, with 14 bases left between them. The CDR3 consists of 15 residues. The V gene's germline CDR1 is SGHTA and CDR2 FQGTGA.

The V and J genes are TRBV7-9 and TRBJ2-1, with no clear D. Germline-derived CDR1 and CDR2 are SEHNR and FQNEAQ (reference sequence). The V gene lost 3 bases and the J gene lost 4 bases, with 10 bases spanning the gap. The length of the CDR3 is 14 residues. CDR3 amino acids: CASSLGTRYNEQFF. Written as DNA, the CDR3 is TGTGCCAGCAGCTTGGGAACCCGATACAATGAGCAGTTCTTC.